This T cell receptor (beta chain) was sequenced for a study of T-cell memory formation after mild COVID-19. The CDR3 contains 11 residues. V gave up 7 bases and J gave up 7 bases, with 7 bases separating them. Germline CDR1 is MNHNS and CDR2 is SASEGT. A note on this clonotype: What it binds is unknown.

The authors produced TCR alpha and TCR beta cDNA libraries with sample barcodes and UMIs by 5'RACE using constant-segment primers. TCRdb re-analysed the 5' RACE reads in MiXCR, keeping a single row per CDR3 protein. The table includes 350,000 to 450,000 distinct CDR3 sequences, around 20% detected once. Whole-study findings and limits: Clones from the second wave (peaking day 37) had unconfirmed SARS-CoV-2 specificity.

Sequencing was done on a sample of PBMCs or a T cell subset sorted from them (not recorded which). This chain uses TRBV6-1 with TRBJ2-2; D unresolved. This clonotype originated in an adult woman who had mild COVID-19 (a few samples of this study predate the infection). Cell type and time point are not known. This chain's CDR3 is CASIKVGELFF. The CDR3 coding sequence is TGTGCCAGCATCAAGGTCGGGGAGCTGTTTTTT.